The 15 T cell receptor beta chains reported below all come from one sample, sequenced in a study of shared clonotypes between healthy human individuals. Terminally differentiated effector memory CD45RA+ cells were left out of the naive CD8 fraction, which was CD45RO-negative and positively selected for CCR7. TCRdb's copy holds only in-frame clones and misses some; the assay was immunoSEQ multiplex PCR. This table holds around 2,000,000 clones, approximately 95% found once. The specimen sequenced was naive CD8+ T cells sorted from blood. These receptors were taken from a man aged 18 to 30 in good health.

The rearrangement uses TRBV11-1 and TRBJ2-1; no reliable D call. The CDR3 has 17 residues. V lost 2 bases and J 4 bases, leaving 18 bases between the germline ends. Germline V gene lookup returns CDR1 SGHAT and CDR2 FQDESV (reference sequence). The CDR3 nucleotides are TGTGCCAGCAGCTTATTTGAGCGAGCGTCCGGGTACAATGAGCAGTTCTTC. Translating gives CASSLFERASGYNEQFF.

The V call is TRBV10-1, the J call TRBJ2-1, with D perhaps TRBD2 (5 bases). This CDR3 is built from 16 residues. CDR1 and CDR2 (germline): WNHNN, SYGVQD (reference sequence). V lost 3 bases and J lost 0, with 12 bases in between. DNA for the CDR3: TGCGCCAGCAGTGATCCTAGACTAAGCTCCTACAATGAGCAGTTCTTC. It codes for CASSDPRLSSYNEQFF.

As to this clone: Other DNA sequences in the same sample also yield this CDR3. The CDR3, as DNA: TGTGCCTGGAGTGTACTAGCGGGAGGGAGTGAGCAGTTCTTC. Protein: CAWSVLAGGSEQFF. The genes are TRBV30 and TRBJ2-1, with TRBD2 matching 13 bases. Trimming removed 0 bases from V and 9 bases from J; junction bases left unmatched: 2. Germline CDR1 reads GTSNPN; CDR2 reads SVGIG (reference sequence). This CDR3 is built from 14 residues.

This chain uses TRBV6-5 with TRBJ1-1; D remains unclear. There are 14 residues in the CDR3. Germline CDR1 reads MNHEY; CDR2 reads SVGAGI. Trimming removed 8 bases from V and 0 bases from J, with 13 bases in between. Here the CDR3 reads CASAQQSLNTEAFF. The CDR3 nucleotides read TGTGCCAGCGCGCAACAGTCTTTGAACACTGAAGCTTTCTTT.

The chain is built from TRBV28 and TRBJ2-7; D might be TRBD1 or TRBD2, each matching 6 bases. V was pared by 6 bases and J by 0 bases, with 18 bases between. Germline lookup yields CDR1 MDHEN and CDR2 SYDVKM. The CDR3 runs 16 residues. The CDR3 bases are TGTGCCAGCAGGGGGGGCGGACAGCAAACCTCCTACGAGCAGTACTTC. Protein: CASRGGGQQTSYEQYF.

The chain joins TRBV2 to TRBJ2-3; D may be TRBD2 (6 bases). Trimming removed 3 bases at V and 0 bases at J, with 10 bases between. CDR1 is SNHLY, CDR2 FYNNEI, per germline. The CDR3 contains 15 residues. CDR3 sequence (DNA): TGTGCCAGCAGTGACATAGCGGCTAGCACAGATACGCAGTATTTT. It encodes CASSDIAASTDTQYF.

Details on this clone: Different DNA sequences within this sample yield the same CDR3. The chain employs TRBV9 and TRBJ1-5; no reliable D call. V lost 0 bases to trimming and J lost 3 bases, with 4 bases between them. The CDR3 is made up of 13 amino acids. Germline CDR1 is SGDLS and CDR2 is YYNGEE. The DNA of the CDR3 is TGTGCCAGCAGCGTAGGGACCAATCAGCCCCAGCATTTT. It yields the protein CASSVGTNQPQHF.

The chain recombines TRBV5-1 with TRBJ1-2; D may be TRBD1 (6 bases). The CDR3 spans 15 residues. Germline loops: CDR1 SGHRS, CDR2 YFSETQ. Trimming took 0 bases from V and 3 from J, leaving 12 bases between them. In DNA, the CDR3 is TGCGCCAGCAGCTTGGCCTTGGGACAAGACTATGGCTACACCTTC. This gives the protein CASSLALGQDYGYTF. Combining the CDR3 with reference TRBV5-1 and TRBJ1-2 gives the whole variable domain KAGVTQTPRYLIKTRGQQVTLSCSPISGHRSVSWYQQTPGQGLQFLFEYFSETQRNKGNFPGRFSGRQFSNSRSEMNVSTLELGDSALYLCASSLALGQDYGYTFGSGTRLTVV.

Remarks on this clone: Other DNA sequences in this specimen translate into the identical CDR3. The chain has TRBV30 and TRBJ1-1; no clear D. V was pared by 0 bases and J by 6 bases, with 5 bases between. The CDR3 is 11 residues long. The V gene's germline CDR1 is GTSNPN and CDR2 SVGIG (reference sequence). This chain's CDR3 is CAWSVGSEAFF. CDR3 DNA: TGTGCCTGGAGTGTAGGCTCTGAAGCTTTCTTT.

The chain carries TRBV28 and TRBJ2-7; no clear D. Germline assignment: CDR1 MDHEN and CDR2 SYDVKM. V lost 3 bases and J 6 bases, leaving 9 bases between the germline ends. This CDR3 has 12 amino acids. The CDR3 coding sequence is TGTGCCAGCAGTTTGGACGTCGCCGAGCAGTACTTC. Translating gives CASSLDVAEQYF. Supplemented by reference TRBV28 and TRBJ2-7, the full variable domain reads DVKVTQSSRYLVKRTGEKVFLECVQDMDHENMFWYRQDPGLGLRLIYFSYDVKMKEKGDIPEGYSVSREKKERFSLILESASTNQTSMYLCASSLDVAEQYFGPGTRLTVT.

The J gene is TRBJ1-3, the V gene TRBV30; D unresolved. The CDR3 spans 14 residues. The V gene lost 3 bases and the J gene lost 0 bases, with 9 bases spanning the gap. The V gene's germline CDR1 is GTSNPN and CDR2 SVGIG (reference sequence). Written as DNA, the CDR3 is TGTGCCTGGAGAAGACTGAGCTCTGGAAACACCATATATTTT. Its protein is CAWRRLSSGNTIYF.

This sequence joins TRBV30 and TRBJ1-1; TRBD1 aligns across 9 bases. The germline V gene encodes CDR1 GTSNPN and CDR2 SVGIG (reference sequence). With V trimmed by 5 bases and J by 12 bases, 13 bases remained unmatched. CDR3 length equals 13 residues. The CDR3 DNA reads as TGTGCCTGGGCGCTGGGACAGGGTAGAGAAACTTTCTTT. This gives the protein CAWALGQGRETFF. Supplemented by reference TRBV30 and TRBJ1-1, the full variable domain reads SQTIHQWPATLVQPVGSPLSLECTVEGTSNPNLYWYRQAAGRGLQLLFYSVGIGQISSEVPQNLSASRPQDRQFILSSKKLLLSDSGFYLCAWALGQGRETFFGQGTRLTVV.

Points on this clone: Different DNA sequences within this sample yield the same CDR3. The chain is built from TRBV9 and TRBJ2-5, with D possibly matching TRBD2 (6 bases). Trimming removed 5 bases at V and 5 bases at J, with 7 bases between. CDR1 and CDR2 (germline): SGDLS, YYNGEE. This CDR3 comprises 11 residues. CDR3: CASSGGETQYF. Here the CDR3 DNA reads TGTGCCAGCAGTGGGGGGGAGACCCAGTACTTC.

J is TRBJ2-3 and V is TRBV5-1; D tentatively fits TRBD1 or TRBD2 (6 bases each). Germline values: CDR1 SGHRS, CDR2 YFSETQ. V was cut by 0 bases and J by 4 bases, with 15 bases left in between. CDR3 size: 16 residues. This CDR3 reads CASSLEGGLLSDTQYF. CDR3 bases: TGCGCCAGCAGCTTGGAGGGGGGACTTTTATCAGATACGCAGTATTTT. The variable domain in full, completed from reference TRBV5-1 and TRBJ2-3, reads KAGVTQTPRYLIKTRGQQVTLSCSPISGHRSVSWYQQTPGQGLQFLFEYFSETQRNKGNFPGRFSGRQFSNSRSEMNVSTLELGDSALYLCASSLEGGLLSDTQYFGPGTRLTVL.

The chain carries TRBV4-1 and TRBJ1-2; D remains unclear. Germline CDR1 reads MGHRA; CDR2 reads YSYEKL. Trimming shortened V by 4 bases and J by 5 bases, and 20 bases separated the two germline ends. The CDR3 runs to 16 residues. The CDR3 DNA is TGCGCCAGCAGCCCCCAGTCGGGGTCTAAGGAGTATGGCTACACCTTC. It encodes CASSPQSGSKEYGYTF.